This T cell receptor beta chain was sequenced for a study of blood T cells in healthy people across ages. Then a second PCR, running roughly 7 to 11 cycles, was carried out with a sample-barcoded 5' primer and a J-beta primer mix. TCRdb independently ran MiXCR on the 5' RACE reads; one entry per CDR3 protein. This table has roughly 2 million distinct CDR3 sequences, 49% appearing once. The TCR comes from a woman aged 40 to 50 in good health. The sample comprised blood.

The CDR3: CASSASVTSGGGETQYF. The DNA of the CDR3 is TGTGCCAGCAGCGCCTCGGTGACTAGCGGCGGAGGAGAGACCCAGTACTTC. This chain links TRBV9 with TRBJ2-7, with 9 bases aligning to TRBD2. TRBJ2-5 matches the DNA end more closely, so the J call is doubtful. CDR3 length equals 17 residues. Germline CDR1 and CDR2: SGDLS and YYNGEE.